The entry below describes one T cell receptor beta chain. Its specific antigen is unknown. No base qualities exist here, and no much larger clone lies one base off it. In the prospective study, participants were roughly 18 to 90 years old, resided in about two dozen geographic areas of the United States, and were enrolled through a virtual design. Cohort assignment in the prospective study relied on participant-reported clinical history from a screening survey and a study questionnaire. Each participant in the prospective study had whole blood, serum and a nasopharyngeal or oropharyngeal swab collected by mobile phlebotomists. Prospective study participants could optionally give additional blood draws and questionnaires over a 2-month period. Before DNA extraction, blood samples from the prospective study were shipped at room temperature or frozen. These data originate in a study of blood T cell repertoires in COVID-19 (dated by TCRdb to about 2020). General notes on the study: Collaborator samples came from the United States, Italy and Spain and covered acute and convalescent phases of COVID-19. The material from the prospective study consisted of cDNA or gDNA derived from T cells, B-cell-depleted T cells, or PBMCs. The dataset comprised deeply sampled blood TCRbeta repertoires from subjects exposed to, actively infected with, or recovered from COVID-19. The repertoires were released in a freely available public database intended as a resource for research on the immune response to SARS-CoV-2. Samples were obtained from the ongoing ImmuneRACE study (first 160 participants) and from some 1,200 subjects provided by 6 global collaborators. A de-identified subject ID, COVID-19 status, age in years and sex were almost always included in the sample metadata. Where available, HLA class I and class II types were taken from metadata supplied by the sample provider and were not determined by assay-based typing. The full study reports these points: The amount of clinical and demographic metadata varied by source and participant and was provided uncurated.

Trimming removed 1 base from V and 10 bases from J; the gene matches leave 2 bases unexplained. Based on the germline V gene, the CDR1 and CDR2 sequences are MDHEN and SYDVKM. From the cysteine through the phenylalanine, the CDR3 covers 12 amino acids. This entry keeps only the CDR3 DNA: 36 bases, framed from base 1. TCRbeta CDR3 regions were amplified from genomic DNA using the immunoSEQ Assay, a bias-controlled multiplex PCR. The study's own analysis went as follows. Within the assay, amplification of reference gene primers was used to estimate how many nucleated cells each sample contained. To quantify the absolute abundance of each unique TCRbeta CDR3 rearrangement, sequence reads were collapsed and filtered. For each sample, productive Simpson clonality was calculated as the square root of Simpson's diversity index over productive rearrangements. TCRdb obtained this table from immuneACCESS and retained in-frame rearrangements with V and J assigned. These tables miss some clones; where compared with another copy, unresolved V genes account for less than half of the shortfall, and the remainder is unexplained. That table furnishes V, J and clone size, whereas the DNA furnished D and trimming. The sample table holds 400,000 to 550,000 clones, of which around 90% were seen once. The ten biggest clones cover just under 2% of the sample.

The source is a woman under 30 with acute COVID-19. Sample: PBMCs or T cells enriched from blood (not recorded which). Recombination joined TRBV28 with TRBJ1-1; TRBD1 agrees with 8 junctional bases. The DNA sequence reads TGTGCCAGCAGTTTATCCGACAGGGGAGCTTTCTTT. It specifies CASSLSDRGAFF.